The T cell receptor beta chain described here comes from a study of cytomegalovirus exposure and HLA in healthy donors. Study outcomes and limitations: Common viral pathogens were later found to be apparently linked to several of the most significant clusters. With DRB1 most and HLA-C fewest, TCR association rates differed between HLA loci in a later analysis. Prediction of most subjects' HLA-A and HLA-B alleles by TCR beta sequences was reportedly accurate.

The CDR3 is made up of 13 amino acids. Germline V gives CDR1 WNHNN, CDR2 SYGVQD (reference sequence). Trimming removed 4 bases from V and 7 bases from J, with 8 bases in between. This clone occurred once. No antigen is known for it. Use of 60 Vbeta and 13 Jbeta primers characterized the PCR. The repertoire was sequenced with immunoSEQ multiplex PCR; TCRdb's copy has only in-frame clones and lacks some. The data show 150,000 to 200,000 clones, 85% seen once. The specimen was PBMCs. The chain recombines TRBV10-1 with TRBJ1-6; D is ambiguous. The receptor comes from a boy between 2 and 15 years old in good health and CMV-seronegative. CDR3 in amino acids: CASSVGPNSPLHF. The DNA for the CDR3 is TGCGCCAGCAGTGTTGGCCCAAATTCACCCCTCCACTTT.